This T cell receptor beta chain was identified during a study of blood T cell repertoires in COVID-19. Study summary: From the United States, Italy and Spain came samples of acute and convalescent COVID-19. T cells, B-cell-depleted T cells, or PBMCs provided the cDNA or gDNA that served as material.

The trim removed 8 bases at V and 5 bases at J, leaving 6 bases unmatched. Germline CDR1 reads MNHEY; CDR2 reads SVGAGI. This CDR3 comprises 14 residues. Original handling: Amplification of reference gene primers was used by the study to estimate nucleated cell counts. The table came from immunoSEQ multiplex PCR; TCRdb's copy has only in-frame clones and leaves some out. From that table come the V and J calls and clone size; the DNA was used to work out D and trimming. The data hold 200,000 to 300,000 clones, with around four fifths observed a single time. The rearrangement uses TRBV6-5 and TRBJ1-6, with 7 bases aligning to TRBD1. Input material: peripheral blood. The sequence was collected from a woman aged 60-75 years with active or convalescent COVID-19. CDR3 residues: CASVQGTHNSPLHF. The CDR3 DNA is TGTGCCAGCGTACAGGGGACTCATAATTCACCCCTCCACTTT.